This T cell receptor beta chain was obtained from a study of T-cell reconstitution after alpha-beta-depleted transplantation in children. Findings and limits, study-wide: In patients about two months after transplant, alpha-beta T cells reportedly arose from several hundred expanded graft clones. T-cell numbers and diversity one year post-transplant derived largely from freshly generated T cells.

The CDR3 runs 12 residues. Germline assignment: CDR1 SQVTM and CDR2 ANQGSEA. Preparation of the TCRbeta library was carried out with unique molecular identifiers. TCRdb reanalysed the PCR reads using MiXCR and keeps one entry per CDR3 protein. The sample yields 450,000 to 550,000 distinct CDR3 sequences, over 10% seen once. Points on this clonotype: Antigen specificity is unknown.

The chain has TRBV29-1 and TRBJ1-5; D remains ambiguous. The sequence derives from a female patient aged 2-9 years who had a stem cell transplant for aplastic anemia, so the T cells may come from the graft donor. This specimen consisted of PBMCs, mostly from graft donor cells, obtained 180 days after TCRalphabeta/CD19-depleted stem cell transplant. CDR3 in DNA: TGCAGTTATCAGGACGGCAATCAGCCCCAGCATTTT. Its protein product is CSYQDGNQPQHF.